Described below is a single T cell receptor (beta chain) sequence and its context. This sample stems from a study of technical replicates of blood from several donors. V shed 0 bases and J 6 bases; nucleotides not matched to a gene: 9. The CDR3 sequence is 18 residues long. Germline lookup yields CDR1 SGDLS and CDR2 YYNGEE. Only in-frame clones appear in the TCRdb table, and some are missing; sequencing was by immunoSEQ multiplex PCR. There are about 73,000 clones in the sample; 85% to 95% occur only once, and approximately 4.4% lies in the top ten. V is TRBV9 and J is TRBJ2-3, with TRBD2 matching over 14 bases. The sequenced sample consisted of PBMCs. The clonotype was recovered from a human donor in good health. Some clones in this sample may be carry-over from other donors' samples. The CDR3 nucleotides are TGTGCCAGCAGCGTAGTCGGAGGACTAGCGGGGGGTTCGGATACGCAGTATTTT. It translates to CASSVVGGLAGGSDTQYF.